This is a list of T cell receptor beta chains from one sample in a study of T cell clusters in autoimmune cytopenias. TCRdb reprocessed the multiplex PCR reads and reports one entry per CDR3 protein, with no DNA. The sample includes some 4,300 distinct CDR3 sequences. These sequences were also reported in another study, on T cell repertoires in aging, cancer and after chemotherapy.

Sequencing used peripheral blood. The receptors stem from a human donor in good health. Each CDR3 is given with its conserved first and last residue. Clone size is stated in some rows and not others, as once, few, many or a class when expanded.

V gene	J gene	CDR3 length	clone size	CDR3 protein
TRBV5-1	TRBJ1-6	13	-	CASSWSGDLPLHF
TRBV6-5	TRBJ1-1	12	-	CASTQVYPEAFF
TRBV7-9	TRBJ2-1	14	medium-sized	CASSEGLQGIEQFF
TRBV27	TRBJ1-1	14	medium-sized	CASRLSGGESEAFF
TRBV5-6	TRBJ1-3	14	-	CASSRREFGNTIYF
TRBV5-1	TRBJ2-3	16	-	CASSLGGRADTDTQYF
TRBV5-1	TRBJ2-5	15	medium-sized	CASSLLAGGGETQYF
TRBV27	TRBJ2-3	14	medium-sized	CAELSGGDPGTQYF
TRBV28	TRBJ1-3	14	-	CASSVQGSGNTIYF
TRBV29-1	TRBJ2-1	11	medium-sized	CSVVTGLIEFF
TRBV28	TRBJ1-5	14	medium-sized	CASSSGWGNQPQHF
TRBV27	TRBJ2-7	14	-	CASRLTRIGYEQYF
TRBV27	TRBJ1-1	14	-	CASSLPGALAPAFF
TRBV6-5	TRBJ1-2	13	medium-sized	CASSKRGPGGYTF
TRBV30	TRBJ1-3	14	medium-sized	CAWSARDRRSTIYF
TRBV30	TRBJ2-1	14	medium-sized	CAWSQTGIGNEQFF
TRBV27	TRBJ2-7	13	-	CASSLGGRYEQYF
TRBV5-1	TRBJ2-5	14	-	CASSSRGAVGTQYF
TRBV5-1	TRBJ1-2	15	-	CASSLGDRVGDGYTF
TRBV20-1	TRBJ2-2	15	-	CSATGLQANTGELFF
TRBV21-1	TRBJ2-4	14	-	CASRQPDRGPIQYF
TRBV6-5	TRBJ1-2	17	medium-sized	CASSYSDLGQGVGGYTF
TRBV6-4	TRBJ2-3	15	-	CASSSSGIVADTQYF
TRBV5-4	TRBJ2-3	17	medium-sized	CASSPRGLAGFTDTQYF
TRBV5-8	TRBJ1-5	14	-	CASTRAGGFQPQHF
TRBV7-2	TRBJ1-1	14	-	CASSLSWKSTEAFF
TRBV9	TRBJ1-5	14	-	CASSVAPGGQPQHF
TRBV11-3	TRBJ2-1	13	medium-sized	CASNTGTRDEQFF